These T cell receptor beta chains were read from a single sample in a study of control samples from healthy donors and cancer patients. Libraries were prepared by immunoSEQ multiplex PCR; TCRdb keeps only in-frame clonotypes and omits some of them. This sample has about 89,000 clones; approximately 81% occur once, and the top ten carry 2.1%. Sequencing input: blood. All receptors come from a woman between 40 and 50 years old in good health. Both conserved end residues are part of each CDR3. The D gene is left open where the match is weak. Size values are once, few and many counts, or a class for expanded clones, and some rows have none.

v_call	clone_size	j_call	d_call	cdr3_nt	cdr3_aa
TRBV27	once	TRBJ2-7	TRBD1	TGTGCCAGCAGTCTAGGCGGGACAGGGGGCTACGAGCAGTACTTC	CASSLGGTGGYEQYF
TRBV5-1	.	TRBJ2-2	TRBD1	TGCGCCAGCAGGGGACAGGGGGGCACCGGGGAGCTGTTTTTT	CASRGQGGTGELFF
TRBV13	once	TRBJ2-3	.	TGTGCCAGCAGCTTAAAGAGCACAGATACGCAGTATTTT	CASSLKSTDTQYF
TRBV3-1/TRBV3-2	.	TRBJ1-5	.	TGTGCCAGCAGCCAGGGTGGGGTCGGCAATCAGCCCCAGCATTTT	CASSQGGVGNQPQHF
TRBV21-1	.	TRBJ2-7	.	TGTGCCAGCAAGTTGGTCCGGTTCCGGGGACCTAAGCACTACGAGCAGTACTTC	CASKLVRFRGPKHYEQYF
TRBV4-3	.	TRBJ2-3	TRBD2	TGCGCCAGCAGCCAAGACGGCGGGGGGCCCCTTAACACAGATACGCAGTATTTT	CASSQDGGGPLNTDTQYF
TRBV7-3	.	TRBJ2-1	TRBD2	TGTGCCAGCAGCTGGATTCCTAGCGGGGGAGCGTACAATGAGCAGTTCTTC	CASSWIPSGGAYNEQFF
TRBV2	.	TRBJ1-2	.	TGTGCCAGCAGTGGGGGTGGTTGGTATGGCTACACCTTC	CASSGGGWYGYTF
TRBV5-1	.	TRBJ2-2	.	TGCGCCAGCAGCGGGGGAGAGGAATACACCGGGGAGCTGTTTTTT	CASSGGEEYTGELFF
TRBV9	.	TRBJ2-1	TRBD2	TGTGCCAGCAGCGCCGGCGGGGGAGCCAATGAGCAGTTCTTC	CASSAGGGANEQFF
TRBV7-2	.	TRBJ2-1	.	TGTGCCAGCAGCTTAGTTGCGGGTCAGGGTAATGAGCAGTTCTTC	CASSLVAGQGNEQFF
TRBV5-1	.	TRBJ2-1	.	TGCGCCAGCAGCTTCTGGGGGCAAGGGAATGAGCAGTTCTTC	CASSFWGQGNEQFF
TRBV7-2	.	TRBJ2-7	.	TGTGCCAGCAGCTCGGCCTACGAGCAGTACTTC	CASSSAYEQYF
TRBV18	.	TRBJ2-7	TRBD2	TGTGCCAGCTCACCTGGACTAGCGGGGCCCTACGAGCAGTACTTC	CASSPGLAGPYEQYF
TRBV3-1/TRBV3-2	.	TRBJ2-7	.	TGTGCCAGCAGCCAAGGGCCCTCCTACGAGCAGTACTTC	CASSQGPSYEQYF
TRBV30	.	TRBJ1-3	.	TGTGCCTCGACGACAGCAGGGGCTGGAAACACCATATATTTT	CASTTAGAGNTIYF
TRBV5-1	.	TRBJ1-6	.	TGCGCCAGCAGCTTGGGACAGGAGAATTCACCCCTCCACTTT	CASSLGQENSPLHF
TRBV5-4	.	TRBJ1-1	.	TGTGCCAGCAGCGTGACCTCGGGGTCTGAAGCTTTCTTT	CASSVTSGSEAFF
TRBV7-9	.	TRBJ1-1	TRBD1	TGTGCCAGCACCCAAACTAGAACAGGGGTCCTGAACACTGAAGCTTTCTTT	CASTQTRTGVLNTEAFF
TRBV10-3	.	TRBJ1-1	TRBD1	TGTGCCACCTCGGACAGGGCGACTGAAGCTTTCTTT	CATSDRATEAFF
TRBV24-1	.	TRBJ1-2	.	TGTGCCACCAGTGACTCCAGGGACGGCAACTATGGCTACACCTTC	CATSDSRDGNYGYTF
TRBV10-3	.	TRBJ1-2	.	TGTGCCATCAGTGTCCCCAGCACCGACTATGGCTACACCTTC	CAISVPSTDYGYTF
TRBV7-2	.	TRBJ1-6	TRBD1	TGTGCCAGCAGCTACCGGGACAGTAATTCACCCCTCCACTTT	CASSYRDSNSPLHF
TRBV29-1	few	TRBJ2-3	.	TGCAGCGTTGAATTTAGCGGTGCTACGCAGTATTTT	CSVEFSGATQYF
TRBV27	.	TRBJ1-6	.	TGTGCCAGCAGTTTATTCGCGGGTACCTATAATTCACCCCTCCACTTT	CASSLFAGTYNSPLHF
TRBV6-5	.	TRBJ1-4	.	TGTGCCAGCAGTTACGGGTGGAATAATGAAAAACTGTTTTTT	CASSYGWNNEKLFF
TRBV6-1	.	TRBJ2-2	.	TGTGCCAGCAGTGAAGGACAGCAGAACACCGGGGAGCTGTTTTTT	CASSEGQQNTGELFF
TRBV5-5	.	TRBJ1-1	TRBD1	TGTGCCAGCAGCCCCTCGACGACAGGGAACGCTGAAGCTTTCTTT	CASSPSTTGNAEAFF
TRBV6-4	.	TRBJ2-3	TRBD2	TGTGCCAGCAGTGCCACTCCGGGACTAGCCCCAGATACGCAGTATTTT	CASSATPGLAPDTQYF
TRBV5-1	.	TRBJ2-3	TRBD2	TGCGCCAGCAGCTTGGGACTAGCGGGGGCACAGGGTACGCAGTATTTT	CASSLGLAGAQGTQYF
TRBV6-2/TRBV6-3	.	TRBJ2-1	TRBD1	TGTGCCAGCAGCCCGGGGACAGGGCTTTTTCGGAATGAGCAGTTCTTC	CASSPGTGLFRNEQFF
TRBV7-2	few	TRBJ1-5	.	TGTGCCAGCAGCTTAGCTCGAGGGGGAGGCCAGCCCCAGCATTTT	CASSLARGGGQPQHF
TRBV7-2	few	TRBJ2-7	.	TGTGCCAGCAGCTTAGGCCCTAGCCTCTCCTACGAGCAGTACTTC	CASSLGPSLSYEQYF
TRBV6-4	.	TRBJ1-1	TRBD1	TGTGCCAGCAGTGACTCCTACAGGGGTTTAGCTTTCTTT	CASSDSYRGLAFF
TRBV24-1	.	TRBJ2-2	.	TGTGCCACCAGTGATGATATGGGACTGACAAACACCGGGGAGCTGTTTTTT	CATSDDMGLTNTGELFF
TRBV7-2	.	TRBJ2-1	TRBD2	TGTGCCAGCAGACCCGGGGGGGCCAGCTCCTACAATGAGCAGTTCTTC	CASRPGGASSYNEQFF
TRBV21-1	.	TRBJ2-7	.	TGTGCCAGCAGCAAATCGCGGTGGAGGGGGGAAATTAAGAAACAGTACTTC	CASSKSRWRGEIKKQYF
TRBV2	.	TRBJ1-6	TRBD1	TGTGCCAGCAGGAGACAGGGCTTGCCTCTGGGGACAGGGCTTGATTCACCCCTCCACTTT	CASRRQGLPLGTGLDSPLHF
TRBV30	few	TRBJ1-1	.	TGTGCCTGGGCAATGAACACTGAAGCTTTCTTT	CAWAMNTEAFF
TRBV5-1	.	TRBJ2-1	TRBD1	TGCGCCAGCAGCTTGGGGGACAGGGGAACGGACAATGAGCAGTTCTTC	CASSLGDRGTDNEQFF
TRBV7-2	.	TRBJ2-3	.	TGTGCCAGCAGCCCCAACAGCGCCCCGGATACGCAGTATTTT	CASSPNSAPDTQYF
TRBV7-2	once	TRBJ2-1	TRBD2	TGTGCCAGCAGTTCTCTAGCGGGGGGGAGTTACAATGAGCAGTTCTTC	CASSSLAGGSYNEQFF
TRBV5-1	.	TRBJ1-1	.	TGCGCCAGCAGCCAGGTTCAGAACACTGAAGCTTTCTTT	CASSQVQNTEAFF